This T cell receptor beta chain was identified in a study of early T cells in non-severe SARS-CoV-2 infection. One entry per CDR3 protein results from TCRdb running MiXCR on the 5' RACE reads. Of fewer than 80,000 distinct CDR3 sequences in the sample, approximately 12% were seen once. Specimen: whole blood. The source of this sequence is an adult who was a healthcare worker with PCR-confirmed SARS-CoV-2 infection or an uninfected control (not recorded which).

The CDR3 reads CASSPQGADTQYF. CDR3 bases: TGTGCCAGCAGTCCACAAGGTGCGGATACGCAGTATTTT. The chain couples TRBV27 to TRBJ2-3; no clear D. Germline lookup yields CDR1 MNHEY and CDR2 SMNVEV (reference sequence). Trimming pared 5 bases from V and 6 bases from J, leaving 12 bases between. The CDR3 runs 13 residues.